One sample yielded the 22 T cell receptor beta chains listed below, sequenced in a study of T cells after yellow fever vaccination. TCRdb used MiXCR to reprocess the 5' RACE reads, holding one entry per CDR3 protein. The sample records 500,000 to 650,000 distinct CDR3 sequences, 13% being singletons. The sequences come from PBMCs, collected on the day of the yellow fever booster vaccination. The origin of the receptors is a young man who received the YFV17D yellow fever vaccine.

This chain connects TRBV12-3 or TRBV12-4 to TRBJ1-5; 8 nucleotides agree with TRBD1. The CDR3 contains 14 residues. Trimming at V came to 6 bases and at J to 7 bases, leaving 8 bases not matched to a gene. As DNA, the CDR3 is TGTGCCAGCAGCTCGCAGGGGGCGCGGCAGCCCCAGCATTTT. Protein sequence: CASSSQGARQPQHF.

This clonotype has just a few counts. V usage is TRBV2 and J usage is TRBJ2-1, with 10 nucleotides matching TRBD2. The germline V gene has CDR1 SNHLY and CDR2 FYNNEI. The CDR3 is 15 residues long. The V segment lost 11 bases and the J segment 9 bases; nucleotides outside the gene matches: 16. This CDR3 reads CAASRRSSGSAEQFF. In nucleotides, the CDR3 is TGTGCCGCCAGCCGTCGGTCTAGCGGGAGCGCTGAGCAGTTCTTC.

The genes are TRBV6-2 or TRBV6-3 and TRBJ2-5; D remains ambiguous. This CDR3 spans 14 amino acids. CDR1 is MNHEY and CDR2 is SVGEGT in the germline V gene. V was shortened by 3 bases and J by 3 bases, with 11 bases between the two germline ends. The CDR3: CASSYTGGKETQYF. In nucleotides, the CDR3 is TGTGCCAGCAGTTATACCGGCGGCAAAGAGACCCAGTACTTC.

This clonotype was counted only a few times. The chain couples TRBV4-3 to TRBJ2-5; TRBD2 matches at 10 bases. Germline V gene lookup returns CDR1 LGHNA and CDR2 YSLEER. This CDR3 region has 16 residues. The trim removed 2 bases at V and 5 bases at J, leaving 8 bases unmatched. The CDR3 DNA sequence: TGCGCCAGCAGCCAACTTAGGCTAGCGGGAGCTGAGACCCAGTACTTC. This gives the protein CASSQLRLAGAETQYF.

The V gene is TRBV24-1, the J gene TRBJ2-3; 14 bases align to TRBD2. There are 17 residues in the CDR3. V shed 3 bases and J 3 bases; nucleotides not matched to a gene: 4. The V gene's germline CDR1 is KGHDR and CDR2 SFDVKD. The CDR3 spells CATSDPRTSGRTDTQYF. CDR3 bases: TGTGCCACCAGTGATCCGCGGACTAGCGGGAGGACAGATACGCAGTATTTT.

J is TRBJ2-7 and V is TRBV20-1, with 7 bases that match TRBD1. CDR1 DFQATT and CDR2 SNEGSKA come from the germline V gene (reference sequence). The CDR3 consists of 15 residues. Trimming took 3 bases from V and 3 from J; bases not matched to a gene: 11. CDR3 DNA sequence: TGCAGTGCTAGGGATCTAGAGGGGGCGCACTACGAGCAGTACTTC. Protein sequence: CSARDLEGAHYEQYF.

A few counts support this clonotype. The gene calls are TRBV19 and TRBJ2-3; 9 bases align to TRBD2. The CDR3 is 17 amino acids. The V and J ends lost 4 bases and 0 bases, in that order; junction bases with no gene match: 8. Germline CDR1 LNHDA, CDR2 SQIVND (reference sequence). CDR3 nucleotide sequence: TGTGCCAGTAGTACCAGAACTAGCGGGCTAAGCACAGATACGCAGTATTTT. The encoded protein is CASSTRTSGLSTDTQYF.

DNA for the CDR3: TGTGCCAGCAGCTTGAATCCGGGTAATTCACCCCTCCACTTT. Amino acid sequence: CASSLNPGNSPLHF. The gene calls are TRBV5-4 and TRBJ1-6; D is uncertain. The germline V gene has CDR1 SGHNT and CDR2 YYREEE (reference sequence). V gave up 1 base and J gave up 6 bases, with 8 bases separating them. The CDR3 consists of 14 residues.

This clonotype was observed at least ten times. The J gene is TRBJ2-1, the V gene TRBV7-2, with 10 bases identical to TRBD2. The junction had 4 bases not matched to a gene; V was cut back by 4 bases and J by 4 bases. There are 15 residues in the CDR3. The V gene's germline CDR1 is SGHTA and CDR2 FQGNSA. Here the CDR3 reads CASSWTSGIYNEQFF. The CDR3, as DNA: TGTGCCAGCAGCTGGACTAGCGGCATATACAATGAGCAGTTCTTC.

This clonotype was recorded a few times. This chain joins TRBV5-1 and TRBJ2-3; possibly TRBD2 for D (5 bases). The germline gives CDR1 SGHRS, CDR2 YFSETQ. Deletions cut 4 bases from V and 0 bases from J, with 9 bases between. The CDR3 is made up of 14 amino acids. The CDR3 protein is CASSNSDSTDTQYF. The CDR3 coding sequence is TGCGCCAGCAGCAATAGCGATAGCACAGATACGCAGTATTTT.

This clonotype was seen more than once but under ten times. This chain connects TRBV6-2 or TRBV6-3 to TRBJ2-7; 10 positions match TRBD1. Losses at the gene ends were 6 bases for V and 3 bases for J; bases not matched to a gene: 8. In germline, CDR1 is MNHEY, CDR2 SVGEGT. CDR3 length: 15 amino acids. CDR3 amino acids: CASRTPGTGDYEQYF. CDR3 in DNA: TGTGCCAGCAGAACCCCCGGGACAGGGGACTACGAGCAGTACTTC.

The chain is built from TRBV28 and TRBJ2-4; D gene uncertain. The CDR3 totals 13 residues. Germline CDR1 is MDHEN and CDR2 is SYDVKM. Trimming cost V 6 bases and J 3 bases, with 9 bases left between them. CDR3: CASSERVKNIQYF. The CDR3 DNA is TGTGCCAGCAGCGAGAGAGTCAAAAACATTCAGTACTTC.

The gene calls are TRBV5-1 and TRBJ2-3; no definite D call. Germline lookup yields CDR1 SGHRS and CDR2 YFSETQ. Trimming took off 5 bases at V and 6 bases at J, with 13 bases between the two ends. The length of the CDR3 is 13 residues. The CDR3 coding sequence is TGCGCCAGCAGGCCACCTTCACACGATACGCAGTATTTT. It specifies CASRPPSHDTQYF.

V and J are TRBV12-5 and TRBJ2-7, with D perhaps given as TRBD1 or TRBD2 (5 bases each). V gave up 1 base and J gave up 6 bases, with 10 bases separating them. Germline lookup yields CDR1 LGHNT and CDR2 FRNRAP. The CDR3 extends over 13 amino acids. The CDR3 DNA reads TGTGCTAGTGGTTTGGCAGGGACCCGCGAGCAGTACTTC. Translated, it gives CASGLAGTREQYF. Using reference TRBV12-5 and TRBJ2-7 for the parts outside the CDR3, the full variable domain is DARVTQTPRHKVTEMGQEVTMRCQPILGHNTVFWYRQTMMQGLELLAYFRNRAPLDDSGMPKDRFSAEMPDATLATLKIQPSEPRDSAVYFCASGLAGTREQYFGPGTRLTVT.

This clonotype was recorded a few times. The V gene is TRBV5-1, the J gene TRBJ2-1; D is unclear. Germline assignment: CDR1 SGHRS and CDR2 YFSETQ. Trimming cost V 6 bases and J 0 bases, with 13 bases left between them. CDR3 length equals 15 residues. The CDR3 is CASMPTGSSYNEQFF. The DNA for the CDR3 is TGCGCCAGCATGCCTACGGGTAGCTCCTACAATGAGCAGTTCTTC.

The chain joins TRBV2 to TRBJ2-1, with 7 bases that match TRBD1. V gave up 6 bases and J gave up 2 bases; unmatched junction bases: 7. This CDR3 has 15 residues. Germline V gene sequence: CDR1 SNHLY, CDR2 FYNNEI. Written as DNA, the CDR3 is TGTGCCAGCAGGGCCGGGACAGCCACCTACAATGAGCAGTTCTTC. Its protein product is CASRAGTATYNEQFF.

This clonotype was seen more than once but under ten times. The rearrangement joins TRBV20-1 to TRBJ1-2; 9 bases are a match to TRBD1. CDR3 length: 15 residues. V gave up 5 bases and J gave up 5 bases; unmatched junction bases: 12. Germline V gene sequence: CDR1 DFQATT, CDR2 SNEGSKA (reference sequence). CDR3 residues: CSAQTRQGVGYGYTF. The CDR3 DNA reads TGCAGTGCTCAAACAAGACAGGGGGTCGGTTATGGCTACACCTTC.

The CDR3, as DNA: TGCGCCAGCAGCGCCTTGGTTTCAGATACGCAGTATTTT. This encodes CASSALVSDTQYF. The chain is built from TRBV5-1 and TRBJ2-3; D is unresolved. There are 13 residues in the CDR3. V was shortened by 4 bases and J by 4 bases, with 10 bases between the two germline ends. Germline CDR1 SGHRS, CDR2 YFSETQ.

This chain joins TRBV30 and TRBJ2-7; 11 bases align to TRBD2. The V and J ends lost 0 bases and 3 bases, in that order; junction bases with no gene match: 1. The CDR3 sequence is 14 residues long. The V gene's germline CDR1 is GTSNPN and CDR2 SVGIG (reference sequence). CDR3 region: CAWSVSGRDYEQYF. The CDR3, as DNA: TGTGCCTGGAGTGTTAGCGGGAGGGACTACGAGCAGTACTTC.

This clonotype was seen only a few times. V gene TRBV20-1 combines with J gene TRBJ2-4; D may be TRBD1 (6 bases). The CDR3 is 14 residues long. Trimming removed 6 bases from V and 4 bases from J, with 16 bases in between. Per germline, CDR1 DFQATT and CDR2 SNEGSKA (reference sequence). The DNA of the CDR3 is TGCAGTGCCTCGGGCGGGCAGGGGAAAAACATTCAGTACTTC. Protein product: CSASGGQGKNIQYF.

This clonotype showed up just a few times. This rearrangement joins TRBV20-1 to TRBJ2-4, with D hard to call. Germline V CDR1 and CDR2: DFQATT, SNEGSKA (reference sequence). Trimming took 7 bases from V and 5 from J, leaving 15 bases between them. The CDR3 is 13 amino acids. The DNA of the CDR3 is TGCAGTGTCGACATCCCCTGGGAAAACATTCAGTACTTC. Protein: CSVDIPWENIQYF.

V is TRBV7-9 and J is TRBJ2-1, with TRBD2 matching over 11 bases. The trim removed 7 bases at V and 7 bases at J, leaving 9 bases unmatched. Germline loops: CDR1 SEHNR, CDR2 FQNEAQ (reference sequence). The CDR3 loop spans 15 amino acids. CDR3 DNA sequence: TGTGCCAGCAAAGAGGTAGCGGGAGGGCCTAATGAGCAGTTCTTC. It codes for CASKEVAGGPNEQFF.